This TCR beta chain was retrieved from a study of T cells in Graves' hyperthyroidism and ophthalmopathy. This clonotype was picked up many times. Uncontrolled infection, other autoimmune disease, pregnancy or lactation led to exclusion. The CDR3 runs 16 residues. Germline V gene sequence: CDR1 SGHAT, CDR2 FQNNGV. V shed 3 bases and J 5 bases; nucleotides not matched to a gene: 10. Amplification yielded TCR beta CDR3 regions, with RNA transcripts as the source. In the first-round RT-PCR of the TCR CDR3, the HTBI primer set was used. TCRdb ran MiXCR on the multiplex PCR reads and lists one entry per CDR3 protein. The sample lists fewer than 700,000 distinct CDR3 sequences, roughly 18% occurring once.

This receptor was identified in a woman younger than 30 with Graves' ophthalmopathy. What was sequenced was blood. The gene calls are TRBV11-2 and TRBJ2-5; 9 positions agree with TRBD1. CDR3 protein: CASSFVTGGAGETQYF. Written as DNA, the CDR3 is TGTGCCAGCAGCTTCGTTACAGGGGGCGCCGGGGAGACCCAGTACTTC.